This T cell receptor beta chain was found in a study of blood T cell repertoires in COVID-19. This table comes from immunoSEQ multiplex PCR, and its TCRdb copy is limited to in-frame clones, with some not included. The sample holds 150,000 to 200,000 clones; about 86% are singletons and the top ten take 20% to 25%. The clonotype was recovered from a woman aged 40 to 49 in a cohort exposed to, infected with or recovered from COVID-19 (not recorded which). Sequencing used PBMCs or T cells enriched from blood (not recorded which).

CDR3 sequence reads: CASSPRLLTYEQYF. CDR3 nucleotide sequence: TGTGCCAGCAGCCCCCGGTTATTAACCTACGAGCAGTACTTC. This rearrangement joins TRBV9 to TRBJ2-7; no clear D gene. CDR3 length: 14 amino acids. Per the germline V gene, CDR1 is SGDLS and CDR2 is YYNGEE. V was trimmed by 4 bases and J by 2 bases, leaving 13 bases between them.